This record looks at one TCR beta chain sequence and its context. This sample stems from a study of blood T cell repertoires in COVID-19. This CDR3 region has 16 residues. Looked up from germline, CDR1 is SGHNT and CDR2 is YENEEA. The V and J ends lost 3 bases and 6 bases, in that order; junction bases with no gene match: 7. Using immunoSEQ multiplex PCR, the repertoire was profiled, and TCRdb retains in-frame clones only, with some absent. The repertoire holds roughly 250,000 clones, with 85% to 90% as singletons. The TCR originated in a man aged 40-50 years who had recovered from COVID-19. The rearrangement joins TRBV11-3 to TRBJ2-2; 10 bases match TRBD2. The sample comprised PBMCs or T cells enriched from blood (not recorded which). The CDR3: CASSFKSGGAAGELFF. In nucleotides, the CDR3 is TGTGCCAGCAGCTTTAAGAGCGGGGGGGCCGCCGGGGAGCTGTTTTTT.